One sample yielded the 20 T cell receptor beta chains listed below, sequenced in a study of persistence of HIV-infected CD4 T cells. Their recognized antigens are unknown. An overlapping HIV-1 Gag peptide pool stimulated these cells at 1 ug/peptide/mL. Responding CD4+ T cells were sorted by upregulation of both CD40 ligand and CD69. Sequencing used immunoSEQ version 4 in survey mode. The table came from immunoSEQ multiplex PCR; TCRdb's copy has only in-frame clones and leaves some out. The sample yields about 30,000 clones, approximately 66% seen once. Sequencing was performed on CD4+ T cells sorted from PBMCs after approximately 19-hour stimulation, taken from a patient who received antiretroviral therapy. The receptors shown here come from an adult man with HIV who was CMV-seropositive.

The V call is TRBV10-1, the J call TRBJ2-3; TRBD1 agrees at 8 bases. The CDR3 has 15 residues. CDR1 and CDR2 from the germline V gene are WNHNN and SYGVQD (reference sequence). V shed 3 bases, J shed 4 bases, and the junction held 6 bases outside the gene matches. CDR3 bases: TGCGCCAGCAGTGATCGGGACAGGTACCCAGATACGCAGTATTTT. As protein: CASSDRDRYPDTQYF.

This clone has just a few counts. The chain combines TRBV5-1 with TRBJ2-3; D may correspond to TRBD1 or TRBD2 (5 bases each). Per the germline V gene, CDR1 is SGHRS and CDR2 is YFSETQ. Trimming left V 3 bases short and J 2 bases short, with 19 bases between. This CDR3 spans 17 amino acids. The CDR3 DNA follows: TGCGCCAGCAGCTATTATAGGGACCCAGCCGTCACAGATACGCAGTATTTT. Translating it yields CASSYYRDPAVTDTQYF.

The CDR3 protein is CSAVGTGERETQYF. The CDR3 region has the DNA TGCAGCGCCGTGGGGACAGGGGAACGAGAGACCCAGTACTTC. V usage is TRBV29-1 and J usage is TRBJ2-5, with 10 bases aligning to TRBD1. The CDR3 is 14 residues long. V shed 7 bases, J shed 4 bases, and the junction held 9 bases outside the gene matches. The germline V gene encodes CDR1 SQVTM and CDR2 ANQGSEA.

This clone was seen a handful of times. The rearrangement links TRBV6-1 to TRBJ2-4, with D possibly being TRBD1 or TRBD2 (5 bases each). CDR1 and CDR2 (germline): MNHNS, SASEGT. The CDR3 consists of 14 residues. V lost 2 bases, J lost 5 bases, and 10 bases lay in between. The CDR3 DNA sequence: TGTGCCAGCAGTGAATATGGGACCGAAAACATTCAGTACTTC. This encodes CASSEYGTENIQYF.

The chain links TRBV7-2 to TRBJ2-7; 7 bases match TRBD1. This CDR3 is 15 amino acids long. With 0 bases clipped from V and 5 bases from J, the junction kept 7 bases outside the gene matches. Per the germline V gene, CDR1 is SGHTA and CDR2 is FQGNSA. The CDR3 loop is CASSLATGTVDEQYF. For the CDR3, the DNA is TGTGCCAGCAGCTTAGCTACCGGGACAGTAGACGAGCAGTACTTC. The full variable domain, rest sourced from reference TRBV7-2 and TRBJ2-7, is GAGVSQSPSNKVTEKGKDVELRCDPISGHTALYWYRQSLGQGLEFLIYFQGNSAPDKSGLPSDRFSAERTGGSVSTLTIQRTQQEDSAVYLCASSLATGTVDEQYFGPGTRLTVT.

The count of this clone is one. This chain links TRBV2 with TRBJ2-7; D assignment may be TRBD1 or TRBD2 (5 bases each). Germline V gives CDR1 SNHLY, CDR2 FYNNEI. V lost 1 base and J lost 1, with 11 bases in between. This CDR3 comprises 15 residues. CDR3 in amino acids: CASSEVEGWSYEQYF. As DNA, the CDR3 is TGTGCCAGCAGTGAAGTAGAGGGGTGGTCCTACGAGCAGTACTTC.

The genes are TRBV9 and TRBJ1-6; D call uncertain. From germline, CDR1 is SGDLS and CDR2 YYNGEE. The CDR3 consists of 15 residues. The V and J ends lost 0 bases and 8 bases respectively, with 12 bases between them. CDR3 coding DNA: TGTGCCAGCAGCGTAGACGGCCAGGTGGATTCACCCCTCCACTTT. It is translated as CASSVDGQVDSPLHF.

This clone has just a few counts. This chain links TRBV7-2 with TRBJ1-2; no clear D. The germline V and J ends were trimmed by 1 base and 8 bases, with 11 bases remaining between them. The CDR3 is made up of 13 amino acids. CDR1 is SGHTA, CDR2 FQGNSA, per germline. The CDR3 reads CASSLGGSEGYTF. CDR3 DNA: TGTGCCAGCAGCTTAGGGGGAAGTGAGGGCTACACCTTC.

This chain connects TRBV4-2 to TRBJ2-6; the D is unclear. Trimming cost V 3 bases and J 0 bases, with 6 bases left between them. CDR3 length equals 15 residues. The germline CDR1 and CDR2 sequences are LGHNA and YNFKEQ. CDR3 region: CASSQTSSGANVLTF. CDR3 sequence (DNA): TGTGCCAGCAGCCAGACCTCCTCTGGGGCCAACGTCCTGACTTTC.

This clone has only a few counts. This rearrangement joins TRBV25-1 to TRBJ2-1; D not certain. The V and J ends lost 6 bases and 8 bases respectively, with 8 bases between them. Germline-derived CDR1 and CDR2 are MGHDK and SYGVNS. This CDR3 is 11 amino acids long. The CDR3 DNA reads as TGTGCCAGCAGGGATCGTGATGAGCAGTTCTTC. Its translation is CASRDRDEQFF.

The gene calls are TRBV10-3 and TRBJ2-3; 9 bases are a match to TRBD1. The V gene's germline CDR1 is ENHRY and CDR2 SYGVKD. Trimming cost V 8 bases and J 4 bases; bases outside gene matches: 7. The CDR3 totals 14 residues. The chain's CDR3 is CAIPGQGYPDTQYF. The CDR3 nucleotides read TGTGCCATCCCGGGACAGGGATATCCAGATACGCAGTATTTT.

The rearrangement links TRBV28 to TRBJ1-1; the D gene is possibly TRBD1 (5 bases). Deletions cut 3 bases from V and 5 bases from J, with 13 bases between. The germline V gene encodes CDR1 MDHEN and CDR2 SYDVKM. CDR3 length equals 14 residues. In nucleotides, the CDR3 is TGTGCCAGCAGTTTCTCAGGGAGCAAAACTGAAGCTTTCTTT. Its protein product is CASSFSGSKTEAFF.

This chain connects TRBV28 to TRBJ1-5, with D hard to call. Germline CDR1 reads MDHEN; CDR2 reads SYDVKM. This CDR3 region has 14 residues. Trimming cost V 8 bases and J 0 bases, with 11 bases left between them. The CDR3 protein is CASHSLYSNQPQHF. CDR3 DNA: TGTGCCAGCCACAGTCTTTATAGCAATCAGCCCCAGCATTTT.

J is TRBJ1-5 and V is TRBV6-4; TRBD1 matches at 7 bases. Looked up from germline, CDR1 is MRHNA and CDR2 is SNTAGT. V gave up 0 bases and J gave up 3 bases; unmatched junction bases: 8. This CDR3 is built from 17 residues. The CDR3, as DNA: TGTGCCAGCAGTGACTCCCGACAGGGAGGGACCAATCAGCCCCAGCATTTT. It specifies CASSDSRQGGTNQPQHF.

The chain combines TRBV19 with TRBJ2-2, with D unclear. Trimming cost V 6 bases and J 1 base, with 6 bases left between them. Per the germline V gene, CDR1 is LNHDA and CDR2 is SQIVND (reference sequence). This CDR3 comprises 13 residues. CDR3 nucleotide sequence: TGTGCCAGTAGGCAGAGGAACACCGGGGAGCTGTTTTTT. Protein product: CASRQRNTGELFF.

For the CDR3, the DNA is TGTGCCAGCAGCCCTACTAGCGGGGTTCCCACAGATACGCAGTATTTT. Translated, it gives CASSPTSGVPTDTQYF. The V and J genes are TRBV5-4 and TRBJ2-3, with 10 bases lining up with TRBD2. The CDR3 loop spans 16 amino acids. The junction had 7 bases not matched to a gene; V was cut back by 4 bases and J by 2 bases. Germline V gene sequence: CDR1 SGHNT, CDR2 YYREEE (reference sequence).

V usage is TRBV6-1 and J usage is TRBJ1-5; no definite D call. Trimming stripped 5 bases from V and 3 bases from J, with 14 bases between. The germline CDR1 and CDR2 sequences are MNHNS and SASEGT. This CDR3 is built from 15 residues. The CDR3 region is CASSLGLRYNQPQHF. The CDR3 bases are TGTGCCAGCAGTTTAGGACTTAGGTACAATCAGCCCCAGCATTTT.

In DNA, the CDR3 is TGTGCCAGCTCACCGGACAGGTCGGGTTCACCCCTCCACTTT. Its protein product is CASSPDRSGSPLHF. This rearrangement joins TRBV18 to TRBJ1-6; TRBD1 matches 7 bases. The CDR3 is made up of 14 amino acids. Germline V lookup: CDR1 KGHSH, CDR2 LQKENI. V gave up 3 bases and J gave up 9 bases; unmatched junction bases: 5.

V is TRBV11-2 and J is TRBJ1-2, with D possibly matching TRBD1 (5 bases). Germline values: CDR1 SGHAT, CDR2 FQNNGV. Trimming removed 4 bases from V and 4 bases from J, with 13 bases in between. The CDR3 has 14 amino acids. The CDR3 loop is CASSSPGGGYGYTF. Written as DNA, the CDR3 is TGTGCCAGCAGCTCCCCGGGGGGGGGCTATGGCTACACCTTC.

The chain combines TRBV18 with TRBJ1-1, with a possible D match to TRBD1 (5 bases). CDR3 length: 14 amino acids. The germline CDR1 and CDR2 sequences are KGHSH and LQKENI. V lost 3 bases and J 6 bases, leaving 14 bases between the germline ends. CDR3 bases: TGTGCCAGCTCACCGCGGGGGATTGCGGCTGAAGCTTTCTTT. Translated, it gives CASSPRGIAAEAFF.